These 9 T cell receptor beta chains were sequenced from one sample in a study of cytomegalovirus exposure and HLA in healthy donors. PCR involved 60 Vbeta and 13 Jbeta primers. The table came from immunoSEQ multiplex PCR; TCRdb's copy has only in-frame clones and leaves some out. The data show around 54,000 clones, 80% seen once. Source material: PBMCs. The receptor set was obtained from a young man in good health and CMV-seropositive.

A single count supports this clone. The genes are TRBV5-4 and TRBJ2-3; D is ambiguous. Deletions cut 4 bases from V and 0 bases from J, with 12 bases between. Germline V CDR1 and CDR2: SGHNT, YYREEE (reference sequence). This CDR3 contains 15 residues. The CDR3: CASSLLAVSTDTQYF. The CDR3 nucleotides read TGTGCCAGCAGCCTACTCGCGGTGAGCACAGATACGCAGTATTTT.

The chain uses TRBV11-2 and TRBJ1-1; a weak D match, TRBD1 (5 bases). V was clipped by 0 bases and J by 6 bases, with 8 bases between them. The CDR3 spans 13 residues. Germline-derived CDR1 and CDR2 are SGHAT and FQNNGV. The CDR3 spells CASSLDFRAEAFF. Here the CDR3 DNA reads TGTGCCAGCAGCTTAGACTTCAGGGCTGAAGCTTTCTTT.

This clone has just a few counts. V usage is TRBV2 and J usage is TRBJ2-7; 14 nucleotides align to TRBD2. V shed 8 bases and J 4 bases; nucleotides not matched to a gene: 7. CDR1 is SNHLY, CDR2 FYNNEI, per germline. The CDR3 is made up of 15 amino acids. The CDR3 DNA follows: TGTGCCAGCCAGGGGGGGACTAGCGGGGGATACGAGCAGTACTTC. Its translation is CASQGGTSGGYEQYF.

The chain has TRBV25-1 and TRBJ1-6; 8 bases are a match to TRBD1. This CDR3 has 16 amino acids. Trimming removed 0 bases from V and 10 bases from J; junction bases left unmatched: 8. Looked up from germline, CDR1 is MGHDK and CDR2 is SYGVNS. In DNA form, the CDR3 reads TGTGCCAGCAGTGAATACGCCGGGACAGGCTTGTCACCCCTCCACTTT. It codes for CASSEYAGTGLSPLHF.

The chain recombines TRBV5-6 with TRBJ2-2, with D unclear. V dropped 4 bases and J dropped 0 bases, with 10 bases sitting between them. Germline lookup yields CDR1 SGHDT and CDR2 YYEEEE. CDR3 size: 15 residues. The CDR3 region has the DNA TGTGCCAGCAGCGAGGTGGCGCCGAACACCGGGGAGCTGTTTTTT. It yields the protein CASSEVAPNTGELFF.

The chain links TRBV5-1 to TRBJ2-7; weak D call: TRBD1 (6 bases). The CDR3 sequence is 14 residues long. V was clipped by 2 bases and J by 2 bases, with 11 bases between them. CDR1 is SGHRS, CDR2 YFSETQ, per germline. In nucleotides, the CDR3 is TGCGCCAGCAGCTTAAGGACAGAAGCCTACGAGCAGTACTTC. Translating gives CASSLRTEAYEQYF.

This sequence joins TRBV11-3 and TRBJ1-1; D not resolved. Per germline, CDR1 SGHNT and CDR2 YENEEA. This CDR3 comprises 16 residues. V dropped 0 bases and J dropped 5 bases, with 16 bases sitting between them. CDR3 sequence (DNA): TGTGCCAGCAGCTTAGATTTCGAGGGCGCGGGAACTGAAGCTTTCTTT. Its translation: CASSLDFEGAGTEAFF.

The chain combines TRBV6-5 with TRBJ1-1; maybe TRBD1 (6 bases). Trimming cost V 7 bases and J 5 bases, with 14 bases left between them. Per the germline V gene, CDR1 is MNHEY and CDR2 is SVGAGI. CDR3 length equals 13 residues. The CDR3 region has the DNA TGTGCCAGCAATCTACAGGGTTCTACTGAAGCTTTCTTT. Protein sequence: CASNLQGSTEAFF.

The rearrangement links TRBV7-9 to TRBJ2-2; D gene uncertain. Germline values: CDR1 SEHNR, CDR2 FQNEAQ (reference sequence). The germline V and J ends were trimmed by 4 bases and 4 bases, with 7 bases remaining between them. This CDR3 is 13 amino acids long. The chain's CDR3 is CASSSQLTGELFF. The CDR3 DNA sequence: TGTGCCAGCAGCTCCCAACTCACCGGGGAGCTGTTTTTT.